The rows below give T cell receptor beta chains drawn from one sample of a study of T cell responses to AZD1222 COVID-19 vaccine. Some clones are missing from TCRdb's copy, which holds only in-frame ones; the method was immunoSEQ multiplex PCR. The profile shows approximately 150,000 clones, about nine tenths of them singletons. Sequences were derived from peripheral blood, sampled on day 0 of AZD1222 vaccination. The receptors derive from an adult in good health. Both conserved end residues are part of each CDR3. D genes are given only for firm matches. Clone sizes are given selectively: once, few, many, or a class where the clone is expanded.

clone_size,j_call,v_call,d_call,cdr3_aa,cdr3_nt
once,TRBJ1-3,TRBV30,-,CAWSVGNTIYF,TGTGCCTGGAGTGTTGGAAACACCATATATTTT
once,TRBJ1-6,TRBV15,TRBD1,CATSLDGTANSPLHF,TGTGCCACCAGCCTCGACGGGACAGCCAATTCACCCCTCCACTTT
-,TRBJ1-2,TRBV7-9,-,CASSSEGRGYGYTF,TGTGCCAGCAGCTCCGAGGGTCGGGGTTATGGCTACACCTTC
few,TRBJ1-1,TRBV5-1,-,CASSFLVNTEAFF,TGCGCCAGCAGCTTTCTGGTTAACACTGAAGCTTTCTTT
once,TRBJ2-1,TRBV5-1,TRBD1,CASSVGQGHTNEQFF,TGCGCCAGCAGCGTGGGACAGGGACACACCAATGAGCAGTTCTTC
-,TRBJ1-2,TRBV11-3,TRBD1,CASSVTGNNYGYTF,TGTGCCAGCAGCGTGACAGGGAATAACTATGGCTACACCTTC
-,TRBJ1-5,TRBV19,-,CASTKVQVSNQPQHF,TGTGCCAGTACTAAGGTCCAGGTTAGCAATCAGCCCCAGCATTTT
-,TRBJ1-5,TRBV20-1,-,CSASGGGGQPQHF,TGCAGTGCTAGTGGGGGAGGGGGACAGCCCCAGCATTTT
-,TRBJ1-2,TRBV4-2,-,CASSQQEYGYTF,TGTGCCAGCAGCCAGCAGGAATATGGCTACACCTTC
-,TRBJ1-6,TRBV6-2/TRBV6-3,-,CASSYRASSYNSPLHF,TGTGCCAGCAGTTACCGTGCGAGCTCCTATAATTCACCCCTCCACTTT
-,TRBJ1-5,TRBV28,TRBD1,CASSEQGNSNQPQHF,TGTGCCAGCAGTGAACAGGGGAATAGCAATCAGCCCCAGCATTTT
-,TRBJ2-5,TRBV18,-,CASSPGRLASASETQYF,TGTGCCAGCTCACCCGGCCGTCTAGCCAGCGCCAGTGAGACCCAGTACTTC
-,TRBJ2-7,TRBV3-1/TRBV3-2,-,CASSQVGTYEQYF,TGTGCCAGCAGCCAAGTAGGGACCTACGAGCAGTACTTC
-,TRBJ2-2,TRBV6-2/TRBV6-3,TRBD1,CASSHGDRNTGELFF,TGTGCCAGCAGCCACGGGGACAGGAACACCGGGGAGCTGTTTTTT
-,TRBJ2-7,TRBV2,TRBD1,CASSEWLTRQGAREQYF,TGTGCCAGCAGTGAATGGTTGACTCGCCAGGGGGCTAGGGAGCAGTACTTC
once,TRBJ2-3,TRBV6-5,-,CASSSAQLGADTQYF,TGTGCCAGCAGCTCCGCGCAGTTGGGTGCAGATACGCAGTATTTT
medium-sized,TRBJ2-1,TRBV6-4,-,CASSDSTYNEQFF,TGTGCCAGCAGTGACTCGACATACAATGAGCAGTTCTTC
-,TRBJ1-2,TRBV4-1,TRBD1,CASSQVLRGDYGYTF,TGCGCCAGCAGCCAAGTGCTCAGGGGGGACTATGGCTACACCTTC
-,TRBJ2-1,TRBV3-1/TRBV3-2,-,CASSQVMGTEQFF,TGTGCCAGCAGCCAAGTTATGGGGACTGAGCAGTTCTTC
-,TRBJ1-1,TRBV5-1,-,CASSLDGQGNTEAFF,TGCGCCAGCAGCTTGGACGGTCAGGGCAACACTGAAGCTTTCTTT
-,TRBJ2-2,TRBV12-5,-,CASGFRSTGSGELFF,TGTGCTAGTGGTTTTCGAAGTACAGGGTCCGGGGAGCTGTTTTTT
-,TRBJ1-2,TRBV18,TRBD1,CASSDTPGQGLSGYTF,TGTGCCAGCTCAGATACCCCGGGACAGGGGCTAAGTGGCTACACCTTC
-,TRBJ2-7,TRBV13,TRBD2,CASSPGLAGPPENEQYF,TGTGCCAGCAGCCCCGGACTAGCGGGGCCTCCGGAGAACGAGCAGTACTTC
-,TRBJ2-7,TRBV5-1,-,CASSERDYEQYF,TGCGCCAGCAGTGAGAGGGACTACGAGCAGTACTTC
-,TRBJ1-3,TRBV28,-,CASSTPKQDSGNTIYF,TGTGCCAGCAGTACCCCGAAACAGGATTCTGGAAACACCATATATTTT
-,TRBJ1-1,TRBV7-9,TRBD1,CASSLGQGNTEAFF,TGTGCCAGCAGCTTAGGACAGGGGAACACTGAAGCTTTCTTT
-,TRBJ1-5,TRBV2,-,CASWGAQGPQHF,TGTGCCAGCTGGGGGGCCCAGGGGCCCCAGCATTTT
few,TRBJ1-1,TRBV4-1,-,CASRARYRGNTEAFF,TGCGCCAGCAGGGCCCGTTATCGGGGGAACACTGAAGCTTTCTTT
-,TRBJ1-5,TRBV6-1,-,CASSDSRQGRNQPQHF,TGTGCCAGCAGTGACAGTAGGCAGGGAAGAAATCAGCCCCAGCATTTT
-,TRBJ1-2,TRBV7-6,-,CASSLEQGSDYGYTF,TGTGCCAGCAGCTTAGAGCAGGGGAGCGACTATGGCTACACCTTC
-,TRBJ1-6,TRBV6-5,TRBD1,CASSPSPTGGSPLHF,TGTGCCAGCAGTCCCTCCCCGACAGGGGGCTCACCCCTCCACTTT
-,TRBJ1-2,TRBV5-1,TRBD1,CASMRDRGAYGYTF,TGCGCCAGCATGCGGGACAGGGGGGCCTATGGCTACACCTTC
-,TRBJ2-5,TRBV28,TRBD1,CASTPSGRGQETQYF,TGTGCCAGCACCCCGTCAGGCAGGGGGCAAGAGACCCAGTACTTC
once,TRBJ2-7,TRBV30,-,CAWSLTGTYEQYF,TGTGCCTGGAGTCTGACCGGAACCTACGAGCAGTACTTC
-,TRBJ1-4,TRBV19,-,CASSIPIRATNEKLFF,TGTGCCAGTAGTATCCCCATCAGGGCGACTAATGAAAAACTGTTTTTT
-,TRBJ1-3,TRBV12-3/TRBV12-4,-,CASSFQGVPAIYF,TGTGCCAGCAGTTTTCAAGGGGTCCCGGCCATATATTTT
-,TRBJ2-7,TRBV15,TRBD2,CATSRGGIRNNYEQYF,TGTGCCACCAGCCGGGGGGGGATAAGGAACAATTACGAGCAGTACTTC